This T cell receptor beta chain was documented in a study of blood T cells in healthy people across ages (dated by TCRdb to between 2014 and 2017). For the wider study: In model experiments, template switching captured roughly one uniquely barcoded TCR beta cDNA molecule for every two T cells. To track age-related changes in TCR beta repertoire diversity, the study relied on deep sequencing normalized with unique cDNA molecular identifiers. The donors were split into four age groups: young (average 16 years), middle-aged (roughly 42), aged (approximately 60) and long-lived (approximately 80). To avoid experimental bias, donors of different ages were spread randomly across the sequencing lanes. For two donors (one aged 18 to 30 and one aged 80 or older), the study analyzed two additional independent replicas of 1 million unique cDNA reads from the same blood draw. Overall study outcomes, separate from this receptor: The long-lived group showed more naive CD4+ T cells, fewer expanded clones and increased TCR diversity than the aged group, suggesting age selection. There was a strong correlation between observed TCR beta diversity and the percentage of naive T cells measured by flow cytometry. The CMV infection status of donors was not known, potentially confounding age-related changes in expanded clonotypes. Estimates of total diversity based on one million sequenced T cells were regarded as lower bounds and as underestimates. Since profiling was done on bulk unsorted PBMCs, naive and antigen-experienced compartments could not be conclusively compared. As age increased, observed TCR beta diversity per million T cells dropped in a roughly linear way, and a significant reduction was already evident by age 40.

With regard to this clonotype: Which antigen it targets is not known. Base quality data are lacking; no much larger clone is found one base away.

Libraries were built with 5' RACE. Sequencing instrument: Illumina HiSeq 2500. The second PCR ran for roughly 6 to 11 cycles and used a J-beta primer mix along with a sample-barcoded 5' primer. Each TCR beta cDNA molecule received a unique molecular identifier from a template-switch 5' adaptor carrying 12 random nucleotides. At least 2.5 million CDR3-containing paired-end reads were obtained from each sample. The Mint cDNA synthesis kit, primed by a TRBC-specific oligonucleotide, was used to synthesize first-strand cDNA from all RNA. All cDNA was treated with uracil-DNA glycosylase and then went through a first 18-cycle PCR with the universal primers M1SS and BC2_uni_R. Turning to the authors' computational methods: For normalization, 1 million high-quality reads, each with a distinct molecular identifier, were randomly selected from each sample. Instead of being binned into consensus sequences, reads that shared molecular identifiers were thrown out. CDR3 identification, clonotype clustering and error correction used MiTCR with a Q25 quality threshold and the strictest error-elimination algorithm. A nonparametric unseen species model with Euler transformation was used to estimate lower-bound total TCR beta diversity. The public reads were run again by TCRdb, first through fastp at Q25 and then through MiXCR, and only productive beta chains were kept. Rows are unified per CDR3 protein, each entry keeping the most common DNA and genes. The V and J calls and clone size come from TCRdb's table, not from the authors' own analysis. The sample table holds about 1.6 million distinct CDR3 sequences, of which approximately 32% were seen once. The top ten clonotypes cover around 11% of the sample.

Trimming costs V 4 bases and J 1 base, and their ends lie 13 bases apart. The germline V gene (reference sequence) supplies CDR1 GTSNPN and CDR2 SVGIG. CDR3 length: 14 amino acids, cysteine to phenylalanine. The only DNA kept is the CDR3, 42 bases in frame from the first base. The donors were roughly 38 Caucasian individuals from Russia, aged 6 to 90 years, who were systemically healthy. Around 10 milliliters of peripheral blood were drawn from each donor into EDTA-treated Vacutainer tubes. Ficoll-Paque density-gradient centrifugation was used to isolate PBMCs, with at least 6.5 million obtained per sample. Total RNA was extracted from PBMCs with Trizol reagent, with at least 5 micrograms obtained per sample. Naive CD45RAhigh/CD27high T cell percentages were measured by flow cytometry on a PBMC aliquot from every donor.

Here the chain combines TRBV30 and TRBJ1-2; the best D guess is TRBD1, with 6 bases matching. The TCR comes from a woman aged 30 to 39 in good health. Sequenced material: blood. The DNA is as follows: TGTGCCTGGACCGTCAGGGGAGATAACTATGGCTACACCTTC. This is translated as CAWTVRGDNYGYTF.